This is a list of T cell receptor beta chains from one sample in a study of T cells in Graves' hyperthyroidism and ophthalmopathy. A single record per CDR3 protein comes from TCRdb applying MiXCR to the multiplex PCR reads. Seen here are approximately 600,000 distinct CDR3 sequences, 20% observed once, and the top ten hold about 35%. Sequences were obtained from blood. These TCRs come from a man aged 25 to 45 with Graves' ophthalmopathy. Each CDR3 is given with its conserved first and last residue.

v_call	j_call	cdr3_aa
TRBV11-2	TRBJ1-2	CASSSTGGASYGYTF
TRBV28	TRBJ1-1	CASGLWYTEAFF
TRBV20-1	TRBJ1-2	CSARDRVSGGGYTF
TRBV6-5	TRBJ1-1	CASSWAANTEAFF
TRBV19	TRBJ1-5	CASREQAGFNQPQHF
TRBV2	TRBJ2-5	CASQAGETQYF
TRBV9	TRBJ1-2	CASSWGGPGYTF
TRBV19	TRBJ2-7	CASRAPRSGRDEQYF
TRBV2	TRBJ1-4	CASSSDILYEKLFF
TRBV20-1	TRBJ2-1	CSATGTSGSYNEQFF
TRBV3-1	TRBJ2-1	CASRTSGRAEQFF
TRBV10-3	TRBJ2-2	CAITTGGNTGELFF
TRBV28	TRBJ2-5	CASSWVAGQETQYF
TRBV6-1	TRBJ2-7	CASIEGQGAYYEQYF
TRBV3-1	TRBJ2-5	CASSQEGRSGTQYF
TRBV15	TRBJ1-2	CATSRDKGITGDSAMGYTF
TRBV27	TRBJ1-2	CASSPGHSYGYTF
TRBV5-4	TRBJ2-7	CASSPDRVLEQYF
TRBV5-1	TRBJ2-1	CASSTGESFYNEQFF
TRBV6-6	TRBJ2-1	CASSYSAESHNEQFF
TRBV7-2	TRBJ2-7	CASSPALGQAFGWGEQYF
TRBV20-1	TRBJ2-5	CSARYLAGTRGETQYF
TRBV12-3/TRBV12-4	TRBJ1-2	CASKTGAQSGYTF
TRBV7-2	TRBJ2-3	CASSLQGTSSTDTQYF
TRBV4-1	TRBJ2-3	CASSQGVGPSTDTQYF